The 20 T cell receptor beta chains in this list originate from one sample, sequenced in a study of type 1 regulatory T cells. Antigens of these TCRs are unknown. One entry per CDR3 protein results from TCRdb running MiXCR on the reads. In the table there are some 60,000 distinct CDR3 sequences, approximately 60% of which are singletons. Sequencing input: cultured non-Tr1 T cells, either the whole culture or a sorted T cell fraction (not recorded which). Receptors were obtained from a human donor in good health.

This clonotype is labeled medium-sized. This chain links TRBV7-2 with TRBJ2-3; D ambiguous. Per the germline V gene, CDR1 is SGHTA and CDR2 is FQGNSA. This CDR3 contains 14 residues. Trimming pared 4 bases from V and 1 base from J, leaving 9 bases between. This CDR3 is CASSSGPGTDTQYF. The DNA for the CDR3 is TGTGCCAGCAGCTCCGGACCTGGCACAGATACGCAGTATTTT.

The chain couples TRBV20-1 to TRBJ1-1; D possibly corresponds to TRBD1 (5 bases). The germline V gene encodes CDR1 DFQATT and CDR2 SNEGSKA (reference sequence). CDR3 length: 11 residues. The V and J ends lost 6 bases and 7 bases respectively, with 12 bases between them. The CDR3 loop is CSARGVGEAFF. The CDR3 nucleotides are TGCAGTGCCCGGGGGGTGGGTGAAGCTTTCTTT.

The chain is built from TRBV29-1 and TRBJ1-5; D perhaps matches TRBD1 (5 bases). V lost 7 bases, J lost 2 bases, and 9 bases lay in between. The CDR3 contains 12 residues. Germline V lookup: CDR1 SQVTM, CDR2 ANQGSEA. The CDR3 nucleotides read TGCAGCGCAGGGTTACGCAATCAGCCCCAGCATTTT. Translating gives CSAGLRNQPQHF. Filled out from reference TRBV29-1 and TRBJ1-5, the complete variable domain reads SAVISQKPSRDICQRGTSLTIQCQVDSQVTMMFWYRQQPGQSLTLIATANQGSEATYESGFVIDKFPISRPNLTFSTLTVSNMSPEDSSIYLCSAGLRNQPQHFGDGTRLSIL.

This chain uses TRBV3-1 with TRBJ1-1; D not resolved. This CDR3 has 15 amino acids. The ends were cut back, 3 bases at V and 0 bases at J, with 11 bases in the middle. CDR1 and CDR2 from the germline V gene are LGHDT and YNNKEL (reference sequence). The CDR3: CASSHYSRMNTEAFF. In DNA, the CDR3 is TGTGCCAGCAGCCATTATTCACGAATGAACACTGAAGCTTTCTTT.

This clonotype occurred a few times. The chain employs TRBV5-1 and TRBJ1-5; D remains unclear. The ends were cut back, 0 bases at V and 7 bases at J, with 20 bases in the middle. CDR3 size: 17 residues. Per germline, CDR1 SGHRS and CDR2 YFSETQ. CDR3 DNA: TGCGCCAGCAGCTTGGAGGAGGGCGGACCCTACCTCCAGCCCCAGCATTTT. Translating gives CASSLEEGGPYLQPQHF.

This rearrangement joins TRBV7-9 to TRBJ1-2; D gene ambiguous. Germline assignment: CDR1 SEHNR and CDR2 FQNEAQ (reference sequence). Trimming left V 3 bases short and J 2 bases short, with 7 bases between. This CDR3 comprises 13 residues. CDR3 region: CASSFYSNYGYTF. CDR3 in DNA: TGTGCCAGCAGCTTTTACTCAAACTATGGCTACACCTTC.

This sequence joins TRBV15 and TRBJ2-3; TRBD1 matches 7 bases. Trimming cost V 2 bases and J 4 bases; bases outside gene matches: 0. This CDR3 region has 13 residues. In germline, CDR1 is LNHNV, CDR2 YYDKDF (reference sequence). This CDR3 is CATSRTGADTQYF. The DNA of the CDR3 is TGTGCCACCAGCAGAACAGGGGCAGATACGCAGTATTTT.

The chain couples TRBV7-8 to TRBJ2-4; 8 nucleotides line up with TRBD1. Germline loops: CDR1 SGHVS, CDR2 FQNEAQ. CDR3 length: 16 amino acids. Trimming took 0 bases from V and 8 from J; bases not matched to a gene: 9. The CDR3 DNA is TGTGCCAGCAGCTTAGCTCCTCAGGGGGCTTACGACATTCAGTACTTC. This codes for CASSLAPQGAYDIQYF.

The CDR3 bases are TGTGCCAGCAGCCCGTTAGGGACAGCTTATGGCTACACCTTC. This translates into CASSPLGTAYGYTF. The chain is built from TRBV5-6 and TRBJ1-2, with 7 bases identical to TRBD1. This CDR3 is built from 14 residues. Trimming at V came to 4 bases and at J to 5 bases, leaving 8 bases not matched to a gene. Germline CDR1 is SGHDT and CDR2 is YYEEEE.

V and J are TRBV27 and TRBJ2-1, with 9 bases matching TRBD1. CDR1 is MNHEY, CDR2 SMNVEV, per germline (reference sequence). The CDR3 is made up of 15 amino acids. J was trimmed by 9 bases and V by 6 bases; bases with no gene match: 12. CDR3 DNA sequence: TGTGCCAGCAGGGGGGGACAGGGTACGGCGGGTGAGCAGTTCTTC. This gives the protein CASRGGQGTAGEQFF.

This chain links TRBV11-2 with TRBJ2-3; 8 positions agree with TRBD2. The germline V gene encodes CDR1 SGHAT and CDR2 FQNNGV. The CDR3 spans 15 residues. V trimming: 3 bases; J trimming: 4 bases; junction bases outside the gene matches: 6. CDR3 sequence: CASSLERLAPDTQYF. Written as DNA, the CDR3 is TGTGCCAGCAGCTTGGAAAGACTAGCGCCAGATACGCAGTATTTT.

CDR3 DNA sequence: TGTGCCAGCAGTTTCGGGACAGGGATGAGGAACACTGAAGCTTTCTTT. Protein product: CASSFGTGMRNTEAFF. The chain links TRBV12-3 or TRBV12-4 to TRBJ1-1; the match to TRBD1 covers 9 bases. V dropped 3 bases and J dropped 1; count of bases not matched to a gene: 6. The CDR3 contains 16 residues.

The V and J genes are TRBV7-6 and TRBJ2-7; no firm D call. This CDR3 spans 11 amino acids. V dropped 1 base and J dropped 6 bases, with 4 bases sitting between them. CDR1 is SGHVS, CDR2 FNYEAQ, per germline. For the CDR3, the DNA is TGTGCCAGCAGCTTAGACCGCGAGCAGTACTTC. Translation gives CASSLDREQYF.

The chain couples TRBV29-1 to TRBJ2-1; D unresolved. Germline-derived CDR1 and CDR2 are SQVTM and ANQGSEA. V dropped 4 bases and J dropped 1 base, with 17 bases sitting between them. CDR3 size: 16 residues. This chain's CDR3 is CSVALSLVRSYNEQFF. The CDR3 DNA reads as TGCAGCGTTGCCCTGAGTCTAGTTCGGTCCTACAATGAGCAGTTCTTC.

The chain combines TRBV5-1 with TRBJ2-2, with D perhaps given as TRBD1 or TRBD2 (6 bases each). Germline values: CDR1 SGHRS, CDR2 YFSETQ. The CDR3 covers 14 residues. V shed 4 bases and J shed 6 bases, with 13 bases lying between them. Here the CDR3 DNA reads TGCGCCAGCAGCGCGGAGGGGGACCCCGGGGAGCTGTTTTTT. Translation gives CASSAEGDPGELFF.

The chain employs TRBV10-3 and TRBJ2-7; 9 bases line up with TRBD2. This CDR3 is built from 15 residues. The germline CDR1 and CDR2 sequences are ENHRY and SYGVKD. V lost 4 bases, J lost 4 bases, and 8 bases stayed unmatched. CDR3 region: CAISAGSGRLYEQYF. The CDR3 DNA is TGTGCCATCAGTGCGGGGAGCGGGAGGTTATACGAGCAGTACTTC.

The CDR3 protein is CAISEGGGNQPQHF. The CDR3 DNA reads TGTGCCATCAGTGAGGGAGGGGGCAATCAGCCCCAGCATTTT. This sequence joins TRBV10-3 and TRBJ1-5, with D possibly TRBD1 on 5 matching bases. The CDR3 totals 14 residues. V lost 2 bases and J lost 2, with 7 bases in between. Germline V lookup: CDR1 ENHRY, CDR2 SYGVKD.

This clonotype was observed a handful of times. DNA of the CDR3: TGTGCCACCCGTAGGGCCAACGTCCTGACTTTC. Translating it yields CATRRANVLTF. The V gene is TRBV3-1, the J gene TRBJ2-6; D is ambiguous. Per the germline V gene, CDR1 is LGHDT and CDR2 is YNNKEL (reference sequence). V shed 10 bases and J shed 5 bases, with 6 bases lying between them. The CDR3 totals 11 residues.

The chain recombines TRBV20-1 with TRBJ2-3, with D maybe TRBD1 (5 bases). Trimming cost V 6 bases and J 2 bases, with 15 bases left between them. Germline assignment: CDR1 DFQATT and CDR2 SNEGSKA (reference sequence). CDR3 length: 14 residues. The DNA of the CDR3 is TGCAGTGCCGCAAGGGGCAGGTACACAGATACGCAGTATTTT. Protein: CSAARGRYTDTQYF.

V usage is TRBV20-1 and J usage is TRBJ2-5; D unclear. V was trimmed by 2 bases and J by 2 bases, leaving 9 bases between them. The CDR3 sequence is 13 residues long. Per the germline V gene, CDR1 is DFQATT and CDR2 is SNEGSKA (reference sequence). CDR3 sequence reads: CSARSADQETQYF. CDR3 bases: TGCAGTGCTAGATCTGCGGATCAAGAGACCCAGTACTTC.